The source of this T cell receptor beta chain is a study of control samples from healthy donors and cancer patients. Trimming at V came to 5 bases and at J to 4 bases, leaving 6 bases not matched to a gene. Germline CDR1 and CDR2: SNHLY and FYNNEI. The CDR3 runs to 14 residues. Measured with immunoSEQ multiplex PCR; TCRdb has only the in-frame clones, and not every one. The repertoire includes some 120,000 clones, around 86% of them detected once, and 8% to 9% sits in the top ten. The gene calls are TRBV2 and TRBJ2-7; 9 bases agree with TRBD1. Sequenced sample: blood. The origin of this receptor is a middle-aged man in good health. The CDR3 nucleotides read TGTGCCAGCAGTCGTGACAGGGGGAGGTACGAGCAGTACTTC. Protein sequence: CASSRDRGRYEQYF.